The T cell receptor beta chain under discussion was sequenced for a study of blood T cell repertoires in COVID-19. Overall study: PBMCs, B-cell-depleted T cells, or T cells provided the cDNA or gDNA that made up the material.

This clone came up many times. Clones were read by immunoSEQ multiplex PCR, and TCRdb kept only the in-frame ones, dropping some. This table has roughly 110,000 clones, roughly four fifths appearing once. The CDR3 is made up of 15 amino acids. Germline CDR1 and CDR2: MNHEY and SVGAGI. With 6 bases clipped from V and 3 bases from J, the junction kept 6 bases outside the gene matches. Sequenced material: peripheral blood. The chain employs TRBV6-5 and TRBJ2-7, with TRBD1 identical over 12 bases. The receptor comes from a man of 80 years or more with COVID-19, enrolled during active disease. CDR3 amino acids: CASRPGQGALYEQYF. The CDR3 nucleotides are TGTGCCAGCAGACCGGGACAGGGGGCCCTCTACGAGCAGTACTTC.